These T cell receptor beta chains were read from a single sample in a study of human T cells and chemical hapten exposure. Using its own MiXCR run on the RACE reads, TCRdb lists one record per CDR3 protein. The sample shows 75,000 to 100,000 distinct CDR3 sequences, roughly 12% of them seen only once. This specimen was whole blood, taken in connection with sensitization to the hapten diphenylcyclopropenone (DPC). The receptor source for this set is a woman in her sixties with alopecia areata. Some clones in this sample may be carry-over from other donors' samples. Both conserved end residues are part of each CDR3. The D gene is left open where the match is weak. Not all rows give a size; the values are once, few, many and, for expanded clones, a class.

TRBJ2-1,14,-,TRBV20-1,TRBD2,TGCAGTGCTATGGGCGGGAGGCCTTACAATGAGCAGTTCTTC,CSAMGGRPYNEQFF
TRBJ2-3,17,many,TRBV10-1,-,TGCGCCAGCAGTGAGTCGAAAGTGGCAGGGAGCGCAGATACGCAGTATTTT,CASSESKVAGSADTQYF
TRBJ1-4,13,many,TRBV7-2,TRBD1,TGTGCCAGCAGCCAGGGACAGATTGAAAAACTGTTTTTT,CASSQGQIEKLFF
TRBJ2-7,15,many,TRBV18,-,TGTGCCAGCTCACCGAGTGAGGAATCCTCCTACGAGCAGTACTTC,CASSPSEESSYEQYF
TRBJ1-2,16,many,TRBV20-1,TRBD1,TGCAGTGCTAGAGGGCAAGGACAGGGCAATAACTATGGCTACACCTTC,CSARGQGQGNNYGYTF
TRBJ1-2,14,few,TRBV5-4,-,TGTGCCAGCAGCTTGTGGGTAGGGACCTATGGCTACACCTTC,CASSLWVGTYGYTF
TRBJ2-7,11,few,TRBV4-1,TRBD1,TGCGCCAGCAGCGAGGGGGCCCGGCTATCTTTC,CASSEGARLSF
TRBJ2-1,18,many,TRBV9,-,TGTGCCAGCAGTGCCAACGTGGTGGGGGGCCACTCCTACAATGAGCAGTTCTTC,CASSANVVGGHSYNEQFF
TRBJ2-1,15,-,TRBV18,-,TGTGCCAGCTCACCATCCGGACTAGGGGGCAATGAGCAGTTCTTC,CASSPSGLGGNEQFF
TRBJ2-5,14,-,TRBV9,-,TGTGCCAGCAGCCAGGGACTGGATAAAGAGACCCAGTACTTC,CASSQGLDKETQYF
TRBJ2-1,12,many,TRBV7-9,-,TGTGCCAGCAGCTTGGCACACAATGAGCAGTTCTTC,CASSLAHNEQFF
TRBJ1-4,16,-,TRBV9,-,TGTGCCAGCAGCGTAGGGGTCAGCAATACACCTGAAAAACTGTTTTTT,CASSVGVSNTPEKLFF
TRBJ2-2,18,many,TRBV20-1,TRBD1,TGCAGTGCTACGGGACAGGGGAATGGAGTAATGTACACCGGGGAGCTGTTTTTT,CSATGQGNGVMYTGELFF
TRBJ2-3,14,-,TRBV5-1,-,TGCGCCAGCAGCGTACGCCAATCCACAGATACGCAGTATTTT,CASSVRQSTDTQYF
TRBJ1-4,16,many,TRBV18,TRBD1,TGTGCCAGCTCATCCGAGCACAGGGGCACTAATGAAAAACTGTTTTTT,CASSSEHRGTNEKLFF
TRBJ2-1,13,few,TRBV11-3,-,TGTGCCAGCAGCTTAGGTAGCCACAATGAGCAGTTCTTC,CASSLGSHNEQFF
TRBJ2-3,16,few,TRBV11-2,TRBD2,TGTGCCAGCAGCGAACCTAGCGGGGGGGTTGCAGATACGCAGTATTTT,CASSEPSGGVADTQYF
TRBJ2-3,12,-,TRBV25-1,-,TGTGCCAGCGGGTACAGGACAGATACGCAGTATTTT,CASGYRTDTQYF
TRBJ2-7,15,few,TRBV6-2/TRBV6-3,TRBD1,TGTGCCAGCAGTTACCCCGGGACAGGGAGTCACGAGCAGTACTTC,CASSYPGTGSHEQYF
TRBJ1-5,16,few,TRBV20-1,TRBD1,TGCAGTGCGAAGGTGATCGGGACAGGTAGCAATCAGCCCCAGCATTTT,CSAKVIGTGSNQPQHF
TRBJ2-3,14,few,TRBV7-6,-,TGTGCCAGCTCCTGGGGGGACTTTCGAGATACGCAGTATTTT,CASSWGDFRDTQYF
TRBJ1-1,14,once,TRBV10-3,TRBD1,TGTGCCATCAGTGCCGAGACAGGGTACACTGAAGCTTTCTTT,CAISAETGYTEAFF
TRBJ2-7,13,many,TRBV7-9,TRBD1,TGTGCCAGCAGCCCGGGGACAGTCTACGAGCAGTACTTC,CASSPGTVYEQYF
TRBJ1-1,13,-,TRBV7-9,TRBD1,TGTGCCAGCAGCTCCGGAGGGGACAGTGGTGCTTTCTTT,CASSSGGDSGAFF
TRBJ2-1,17,-,TRBV23-1,-,TGCGCCAGCAGTCAATCCCAGGGAAGTTTGGTCAACAATGAGCAGTTCTTC,CASSQSQGSLVNNEQFF
TRBJ2-2,15,-,TRBV18,-,TGTGCCAGCTCACCAATGCCCTCGAACACCGGGGAGCTGTTTTTT,CASSPMPSNTGELFF
TRBJ1-5,14,many,TRBV20-1,-,TGCAGTGCAGCGGCAGCCTTGCCCAATCAGCCCCAGCATTTT,CSAAAALPNQPQHF
TRBJ2-5,14,few,TRBV18,-,TGTGCCAGCTCACCACCGCCAGGGCAAGAGACCCAGTACTTC,CASSPPPGQETQYF
TRBJ1-5,13,many,TRBV2,-,TGTGCCAGCAGGCAGGGAGGCAATCAGCCCCAGCATTTT,CASRQGGNQPQHF
TRBJ2-7,14,few,TRBV18,TRBD2,TGTGCCAGCTCAAAGACTAGCGGGGCGGACGAGCAGTACTTC,CASSKTSGADEQYF
TRBJ2-5,14,many,TRBV11-2,-,TGTGCCAGCAGCTTAGATGAAGGGATGGAGACCCAGTACTTC,CASSLDEGMETQYF